This entry describes one T cell receptor beta chain. The length of the CDR3 is 14 residues. In germline, CDR1 is LNHDA, CDR2 SQIVND (reference sequence). V shed 3 bases and J 1 base; nucleotides not matched to a gene: 1. In the original workflow: Amplifying reference gene primers gave estimates of nucleated cell counts. Sequencing was performed with immunoSEQ multiplex PCR; in TCRdb, only in-frame clones are kept and a portion is missing. V, J and clone size derive from that table, while D and trimming were established from the DNA sequence. The sample comprises roughly 41,000 clones, 87% of which are singletons, and approximately 16% rests with the top ten. This record comes from a study of blood T cell repertoires in COVID-19. Study background: COVID-19 samples from acute and convalescent phases originated in the United States, Italy and Spain. Nucleic acid was either cDNA or gDNA, and it came from T cells, B-cell-depleted T cells, or PBMCs.

This TCR was recovered from a human donor in a cohort sampled during active COVID-19. The chain joins TRBV19 to TRBJ1-1; 8 positions match TRBD1. The sample comprised peripheral blood. The CDR3 sequence is CASSIGQGNTEAFF. DNA for the CDR3: TGTGCCAGTAGTATTGGACAGGGGAACACTGAAGCTTTCTTT.